This TCR beta chain was obtained from a study of blood T cell repertoires in COVID-19. The cohort comprised adults aged roughly 18 to 100 years residing in approximately 25 US areas. Grouping used clinical history reported by participants in a survey and questionnaire. Authors' analysis steps: Scientists estimated how many nucleated cells there were by amplifying reference gene primers. Clones were sequenced by immunoSEQ multiplex PCR, and TCRdb holds only the in-frame ones, with some missing. V and J calls and clone size are as listed in that table; D and trimming were resolved from the DNA. Among 400,000 or so clones listed, 90% were seen once. V was pared by 2 bases and J by 0 bases, with 12 bases between. Germline V lookup: CDR1 SGHRS, CDR2 YFSETQ. The CDR3 covers 15 residues.

This sequence originates from a man aged 18 to 29 who had recovered from COVID-19. The chain is built from TRBV5-1 and TRBJ2-7, with D perhaps TRBD2 (6 bases). Material for sequencing was PBMCs or T cells enriched from blood (not recorded which). Here the CDR3 reads CASSLLDGSSYEQYF. For the CDR3, the DNA is TGCGCCAGCAGCTTATTGGACGGGAGCTCCTACGAGCAGTACTTC.